This is a list of T cell receptor beta chains from one sample in a study of shared clonotypes between healthy human individuals. The assay was immunoSEQ multiplex PCR, and TCRdb's table has in-frame clones only and misses some. The sample shows some 2,500,000 clones, roughly 93% of them seen only once. Sequences were obtained from naive CD4+ T cells from PBMCs. All receptors derive from a young man in good health. Some clones in this sample may be carry-over from other donors' samples. Each CDR3 is given with its conserved first and last residue. The order of the fields is J gene, V gene, clone size, D gene, CDR3 DNA, CDR3 protein. D genes are given only for firm matches. Clone size is shown for a subset of rows, as once, few, many or a class of expanded clone.

J gene: TRBJ2-3
V gene: TRBV30
clone size: NA
D gene: TRBD2
CDR3 DNA: TGTGCCTGGAGTGTGGCCCTTGTAGCGGGGGGCACAGATACGCAGTATTTT
CDR3 protein: CAWSVALVAGGTDTQYF

J gene: TRBJ1-2
V gene: TRBV14
clone size: NA
D gene: TRBD1
CDR3 DNA: TGTGCCAGCAGCCAGAGACAGGGCAACTACTACACCTTC
CDR3 protein: CASSQRQGNYYTF

J gene: TRBJ2-5
V gene: TRBV9
clone size: NA
D gene: NA
CDR3 DNA: TGTGCCAGCAGCGTAGCCGGGGGCGACTTCCAAGAGACCCAGTACTTC
CDR3 protein: CASSVAGGDFQETQYF

J gene: TRBJ1-2
V gene: TRBV2
clone size: NA
D gene: NA
CDR3 DNA: TGTGCCAGCAATCCCGATGCCCGAGAGGGCTACACCTTC
CDR3 protein: CASNPDAREGYTF

J gene: TRBJ2-7
V gene: TRBV5-1
clone size: NA
D gene: NA
CDR3 DNA: TGCGCCAGCAGCATCCAGGTGGACTACGAGCAGTACTTC
CDR3 protein: CASSIQVDYEQYF

J gene: TRBJ2-7
V gene: TRBV18
clone size: NA
D gene: NA
CDR3 DNA: TGTGCCAGCTCACCACAGGCCCCGGGTAGCTCCTACGAGCAGTACTTC
CDR3 protein: CASSPQAPGSSYEQYF

J gene: TRBJ2-7
V gene: TRBV7-2
clone size: NA
D gene: TRBD2
CDR3 DNA: TGTGCCAGCAGCCACCCAGGGGTATTGGCGGGAGGGCTTTACTTC
CDR3 protein: CASSHPGVLAGGLYF

J gene: TRBJ2-7
V gene: TRBV28
clone size: NA
D gene: NA
CDR3 DNA: TGTGCCACCGGGCGCAGTGGGGACTACGAGCAGTACTTC
CDR3 protein: CATGRSGDYEQYF

J gene: TRBJ1-2
V gene: TRBV5-1
clone size: NA
D gene: NA
CDR3 DNA: TGCGCCAGCAGCTTAGGCAGCTCTAACTATGGCTACACCTTC
CDR3 protein: CASSLGSSNYGYTF

J gene: TRBJ1-1
V gene: TRBV7-9
clone size: NA
D gene: NA
CDR3 DNA: TGTGCCAGCAGCTTAGCCATCGGACAGAGTGGTATGAACACTGAAGCTTTCTTT
CDR3 protein: CASSLAIGQSGMNTEAFF

J gene: TRBJ1-1
V gene: TRBV2
clone size: NA
D gene: NA
CDR3 DNA: TGTGCCAGCCGGCCCGGGAAGGGGTCGGCTTTCTTT
CDR3 protein: CASRPGKGSAFF

J gene: TRBJ2-7
V gene: TRBV11-3
clone size: NA
D gene: NA
CDR3 DNA: TGTGCCAGCAGCCCCCGAGGGTACGCCGAGCAGTACTTC
CDR3 protein: CASSPRGYAEQYF

J gene: TRBJ1-6
V gene: TRBV30
clone size: NA
D gene: TRBD1
CDR3 DNA: TGTGCCTGGAGGGGACAGGGCTCCTATAATTCACCCCTCCACTTT
CDR3 protein: CAWRGQGSYNSPLHF

J gene: TRBJ2-7
V gene: TRBV6-1
clone size: NA
D gene: TRBD1
CDR3 DNA: TGTGCGACGGGACAGGGGTTTAACGAGCAGTACTTC
CDR3 protein: CATGQGFNEQYF

J gene: TRBJ1-1
V gene: TRBV7-9
clone size: NA
D gene: NA
CDR3 DNA: TGTGCCAGCAGCTTAGTAGGGGGAGGGGCTTTCTTT
CDR3 protein: CASSLVGGGAFF

J gene: TRBJ2-3
V gene: TRBV4-3
clone size: NA
D gene: TRBD2
CDR3 DNA: TGCGCCAGCAGCCAAAGCGGGGTGGGAGATACGCAGTATTTT
CDR3 protein: CASSQSGVGDTQYF

J gene: TRBJ2-4
V gene: TRBV28
clone size: NA
D gene: NA
CDR3 DNA: TGTGCCAGCAGTTTGGAGGACGGACTGAAAAACATTCAGTACTTC
CDR3 protein: CASSLEDGLKNIQYF

J gene: TRBJ1-2
V gene: TRBV5-4
clone size: NA
D gene: NA
CDR3 DNA: TGTGCCAGCAGCAATGTCAGGGTAGGCGTAGGAGGCTACACCTTC
CDR3 protein: CASSNVRVGVGGYTF

J gene: TRBJ2-3
V gene: TRBV5-1
clone size: NA
D gene: TRBD2
CDR3 DNA: TGCGCCAGCAGCTTGGCCGCTAGCGGATCCACAGATACGCAGTATTTT
CDR3 protein: CASSLAASGSTDTQYF

J gene: TRBJ2-1
V gene: TRBV19
clone size: NA
D gene: TRBD2
CDR3 DNA: TGTGCCAGTAGAAGTATTGTGGGGACTAGCGGCAATGAGCAGTTCTTC
CDR3 protein: CASRSIVGTSGNEQFF

J gene: TRBJ2-1
V gene: TRBV7-9
clone size: NA
D gene: TRBD2
CDR3 DNA: TGTGCCAGCAGCCCAGGGACTAGCGGGAGGTACAATGAGCAGTTCTTC
CDR3 protein: CASSPGTSGRYNEQFF

J gene: TRBJ2-1
V gene: TRBV5-1
clone size: NA
D gene: TRBD1
CDR3 DNA: TGCGCCAGCAGCTTGGCACAGGGGGAATGGGAGCAGTTCTTC
CDR3 protein: CASSLAQGEWEQFF

J gene: TRBJ1-1
V gene: TRBV5-1
clone size: few
D gene: NA
CDR3 DNA: TGCGCCAGCAGCACTCCCGGGACTCAGAATGAAGCTTTCTTT
CDR3 protein: CASSTPGTQNEAFF

J gene: TRBJ1-2
V gene: TRBV5-6
clone size: NA
D gene: NA
CDR3 DNA: TGTGCCAGCAGCTCATCTCTGGACAGCTTCTATGGCTACACCTTC
CDR3 protein: CASSSSLDSFYGYTF

J gene: TRBJ1-2
V gene: TRBV19
clone size: NA
D gene: NA
CDR3 DNA: TGTGCCAGTAGTATTCTGGGACACAACTATGGCTACACCTTC
CDR3 protein: CASSILGHNYGYTF